Each of the 20 T cell receptor beta chains below was sequenced from the same sample in a study of cytomegalovirus exposure and HLA in healthy donors. Repertoires were generated with immunoSEQ multiplex PCR, while TCRdb's copy carries only in-frame clones and drops some. The table lists under 200,000 clones, around 80% of them singletons, with 1% to 1.5% in the top ten. The sequenced sample was PBMCs. The receptors come from a woman younger than 45 in good health and CMV-seronegative.

The V call is TRBV5-1, the J call TRBJ1-2; weak D call: TRBD1 (5 bases). The V gene lost 2 bases and the J gene lost 4 bases, with 12 bases spanning the gap. Germline lookup yields CDR1 SGHRS and CDR2 YFSETQ. The length of the CDR3 is 14 residues. The DNA for the CDR3 is TGCGCCAGCAGCTTCGGCCAGGGTAGCTATGGCTACACCTTC. Its protein product is CASSFGQGSYGYTF.

This clone was observed once. This chain uses TRBV5-1 with TRBJ2-3; TRBD2 aligns across 7 bases. This CDR3 region has 16 residues. The germline V gene has CDR1 SGHRS and CDR2 YFSETQ. V lost 4 bases, J lost 2 bases, and 10 bases stayed unmatched. This CDR3 is CASSGIGGSVTDTQYF. CDR3 nucleotides: TGCGCCAGCAGCGGGATTGGCGGGAGTGTCACAGATACGCAGTATTTT. Full variable domain (outside the CDR3, taken from reference TRBV5-1 and TRBJ2-3): KAGVTQTPRYLIKTRGQQVTLSCSPISGHRSVSWYQQTPGQGLQFLFEYFSETQRNKGNFPGRFSGRQFSNSRSEMNVSTLELGDSALYLCASSGIGGSVTDTQYFGPGTRLTVL.

The V and J genes are TRBV9 and TRBJ2-3; a weak D match, TRBD2 (6 bases). The CDR3 is 16 amino acids. Germline CDR1 SGDLS, CDR2 YYNGEE. V gave up 0 bases and J gave up 0 bases, with 11 bases separating them. The CDR3 DNA follows: TGTGCCAGCAGCGTAGTTAGCGGACTTAGCACAGATACGCAGTATTTT. This translates into CASSVVSGLSTDTQYF.

V usage is TRBV7-9 and J usage is TRBJ2-7, with 9 bases matching TRBD2. CDR1 SEHNR and CDR2 FQNEAQ come from the germline V gene (reference sequence). V dropped 7 bases and J dropped 5; count of bases not matched to a gene: 6. This CDR3 is 13 amino acids long. The CDR3 spells CASMPSGTHEQYF. The CDR3 DNA reads as TGTGCCAGCATGCCTAGCGGGACCCACGAGCAGTACTTC.

This chain joins TRBV4-1 and TRBJ2-2; tentative D call: TRBD1 (6 bases). Per germline, CDR1 MGHRA and CDR2 YSYEKL. Trimming took 1 base from V and 2 from J, leaving 11 bases between them. The CDR3 covers 16 residues. The CDR3 loop is CASSQVGTPNTGELFF. The DNA of the CDR3 is TGCGCCAGCAGCCAAGTCGGGACACCTAACACCGGGGAGCTGTTTTTT.

The chain has TRBV7-9 and TRBJ2-7, with 12 bases aligning to TRBD2. CDR1 SEHNR and CDR2 FQNEAQ come from the germline V gene (reference sequence). Germline trimming cut 4 bases from V and 5 bases from J; bases unmatched to any gene: 12. The CDR3 extends over 17 amino acids. CDR3: CASSSSSSGRAWDEQYF. The CDR3 nucleotides are TGTGCCAGCAGCTCATCCTCTAGCGGGAGGGCCTGGGACGAGCAGTACTTC.

The gene calls are TRBV2 and TRBJ1-5; D unresolved. Trimming left V 7 bases short and J 6 bases short, with 22 bases between. This CDR3 is built from 16 residues. The germline CDR1 and CDR2 sequences are SNHLY and FYNNEI. CDR3 sequence reads: CASNIGGNAVRQPQHF. CDR3 DNA: TGTGCCAGCAATATCGGTGGCAACGCGGTCCGTCAGCCCCAGCATTTT.

The chain combines TRBV5-1 with TRBJ2-3; 10 bases are a match to TRBD2. This CDR3 is 17 amino acids long. The junction had 6 bases not matched to a gene; V was cut back by 0 bases and J by 2 bases. Germline loops: CDR1 SGHRS, CDR2 YFSETQ. CDR3 nucleotides: TGCGCCAGCAGCTTGGTTCCAGGACTAGCGGACACAGATACGCAGTATTTT. Translating gives CASSLVPGLADTDTQYF.

The rearrangement uses TRBV25-1 and TRBJ2-7; 9 bases match TRBD2. V shed 5 bases and J 3 bases; nucleotides not matched to a gene: 5. This CDR3 contains 14 residues. CDR1 MGHDK and CDR2 SYGVNS come from the germline V gene. In nucleotides, the CDR3 is TGTGCCAGCAGTCCGACTAGCGGTATCTACGAGCAGTACTTC. Translated: CASSPTSGIYEQYF.

The chain couples TRBV9 to TRBJ2-3; the D gene is possibly TRBD1 (6 bases). Trimming left V 2 bases short and J 2 bases short, with 9 bases between. This CDR3 spans 14 amino acids. Germline V lookup: CDR1 SGDLS, CDR2 YYNGEE. The CDR3 DNA follows: TGTGCCAGCAGCGTTGGGGGCTTCACAGATACGCAGTATTTT. Amino acids: CASSVGGFTDTQYF.

The rearrangement links TRBV5-1 to TRBJ2-3; the match to TRBD2 covers 10 bases. Germline V gene lookup returns CDR1 SGHRS and CDR2 YFSETQ. This CDR3 spans 16 amino acids. V shed 0 bases and J 6 bases; nucleotides not matched to a gene: 7. The CDR3, as DNA: TGCGCCAGCAGCTTGGCCCCTAGCGGGAGTGTCGATACGCAGTATTTT. Protein sequence: CASSLAPSGSVDTQYF.

The V gene is TRBV5-1, the J gene TRBJ1-1; TRBD1 might be the D (5 bases). CDR1 is SGHRS, CDR2 YFSETQ, per germline. The CDR3 consists of 16 residues. V lost 4 bases, J lost 4 bases, and 20 bases lay in between. The CDR3, as DNA: TGCGCCAGCAGCCGAGACAGCCTCTCTTGGATCACTGAAGCTTTCTTT. Its translation: CASSRDSLSWITEAFF.

This chain uses TRBV6-1 with TRBJ1-5; 8 nucleotides align to TRBD1. The CDR3 sequence is 13 residues long. Germline lookup yields CDR1 MNHNS and CDR2 SASEGT. Trimming at V came to 7 bases and at J to 10 bases, leaving 9 bases not matched to a gene. CDR3 in amino acids: CASTLDRGSPQHF. In nucleotides, the CDR3 is TGTGCCAGCACCCTTGACAGGGGAAGTCCCCAGCATTTT.

The chain couples TRBV13 to TRBJ2-4; D remains unclear. In germline, CDR1 is PRHDT, CDR2 FYEKMQ (reference sequence). Between the trimmed V and J ends, which lost 5 bases and 0 bases, there was a span of 17 bases. The CDR3 loop spans 17 amino acids. CDR3 sequence reads: CASSENHRALAKNIQYF. For the CDR3, the DNA is TGTGCCAGCAGCGAAAACCACAGAGCCCTAGCCAAAAACATTCAGTACTTC. The full variable domain, rest sourced from reference TRBV13 and TRBJ2-4, is AAGVIQSPRHLIKEKRETATLKCYPIPRHDTVYWYQQGPGQDPQFLISFYEKMQSDKGSIPDRFSAQQFSDYHSELNMSSLELGDSALYFCASSENHRALAKNIQYFGAGTRLSVL.

This clone came up a few times. The rearrangement links TRBV5-1 to TRBJ1-1; unclear D gene. CDR3 length: 14 amino acids. Germline lookup yields CDR1 SGHRS and CDR2 YFSETQ. Trimming shortened V by 1 base and J by 3 bases, and 10 bases separated the two germline ends. The CDR3 coding sequence is TGCGCCAGCAGCTTGCATCCCGAGGACACTGAAGCTTTCTTT. Its protein product is CASSLHPEDTEAFF.

The chain is built from TRBV14 and TRBJ1-2; weak D call: TRBD1 (6 bases). CDR1 SGHDN and CDR2 FVKESK come from the germline V gene. Deletions cut 3 bases from V and 8 bases from J, with 16 bases between. This CDR3 region has 14 residues. CDR3 residues: CASSHLDRPRGYTF. The CDR3 DNA is TGTGCCAGCAGCCACCTAGACAGGCCTCGGGGCTACACCTTC.

The chain carries TRBV5-1 and TRBJ1-4, with D possibly TRBD1 on 5 matching bases. This CDR3 contains 15 residues. Trimming took off 4 bases at V and 8 bases at J, with 18 bases between the two ends. Germline lookup yields CDR1 SGHRS and CDR2 YFSETQ. The DNA of the CDR3 is TGCGCCAGCAGCCCCCGGGGGGACGGGTACGAAAAACTGTTTTTT. Protein product: CASSPRGDGYEKLFF. The whole variable domain, filled in from reference TRBV5-1 and TRBJ1-4, reads KAGVTQTPRYLIKTRGQQVTLSCSPISGHRSVSWYQQTPGQGLQFLFEYFSETQRNKGNFPGRFSGRQFSNSRSEMNVSTLELGDSALYLCASSPRGDGYEKLFFGSGTQLSVL.

The rearrangement joins TRBV15 to TRBJ1-3; D is uncertain. Germline CDR1 reads LNHNV; CDR2 reads YYDKDF (reference sequence). The CDR3 covers 12 residues. V was clipped by 3 bases and J by 3 bases, with 3 bases between them. Here the CDR3 DNA reads TGTGCCACCAGCAGCGTTGGAAACACCATATATTTT. Its translation: CATSSVGNTIYF.

The CDR3 sequence: CSVRPGQVTGELFF. CDR3 bases: TGCAGCGTACGTCCGGGACAGGTCACCGGGGAGCTGTTTTTT. The chain combines TRBV29-1 with TRBJ2-2; the match to TRBD1 covers 8 bases. V lost 6 bases, J lost 4 bases, and 7 bases stayed unmatched. The CDR3 sequence is 14 residues long. Germline values: CDR1 SQVTM, CDR2 ANQGSEA.

The CDR3 bases are TGTGCCAGCAGTGAAGAAGCGGGGGAGGACAATGAGCAGTTCTTC. This codes for CASSEEAGEDNEQFF. The chain recombines TRBV6-1 with TRBJ2-1; 8 bases align to TRBD2. J lost 5 bases, V lost 1 base, and 4 bases had no gene match. Germline V gene data show CDR1 as MNHNS and CDR2 as SASEGT. The CDR3 runs 15 residues.